The sequence of this TCR beta chain was determined in a study of cytomegalovirus exposure and HLA in healthy donors. The junction had 6 bases not matched to a gene; V was cut back by 0 bases and J by 4 bases. Germline lookup yields CDR1 GTSNPN and CDR2 SVGIG (reference sequence). There are 15 residues in the CDR3. PCR involved 60 Vbeta and 13 Jbeta primers. Some clones are missing from TCRdb's copy, which holds only in-frame ones; the method was immunoSEQ multiplex PCR. The sample consists of under 200,000 clones, roughly 12% of them appearing once. This clone was found a few times. The sequence was obtained from a man aged 50 to 60 in good health and CMV-seropositive. The sample consisted of PBMCs. V is TRBV30 and J is TRBJ1-1; 9 nucleotides align to TRBD1. The CDR3 here is CAWSVGDREGTEAFF. The CDR3 bases are TGTGCCTGGAGTGTGGGGGACAGGGAGGGCACTGAAGCTTTCTTT.